This TCR beta chain appears in the sequencing data of a study of cytomegalovirus exposure and HLA in healthy donors. Study in general: Unique TCR beta sequences numbering 120 million or so came from roughly 180 million T cells in an earlier analysis.

The PCR contained 60 Vbeta and 13 Jbeta primers. As originally analysed: Later analysis identified approximately 80 million unique TCR beta chains, about 12 million shared. Some clones are missing from TCRdb's copy, which holds only in-frame ones; the method was immunoSEQ multiplex PCR. V and J calls and clone size are as listed in that table; D and trimming were resolved from the DNA. This table holds approximately 130,000 clones, 65% to 90% found once. J gave up 5 bases and V 4 bases, and 4 bases lay outside the gene matches. This CDR3 has 14 amino acids. The germline V gene encodes CDR1 MGHRA and CDR2 YSYEKL.

Sequencing used PBMCs. The chain employs TRBV4-1 and TRBJ1-1; 10 nucleotides align to TRBD1. The sequence was collected from a man in his fifties in good health and CMV-seronegative. The CDR3 reads CASSLSDRGTEAFF. The DNA for the CDR3 is TGCGCCAGCAGCCTGTCGGACAGGGGGACTGAAGCTTTCTTT.